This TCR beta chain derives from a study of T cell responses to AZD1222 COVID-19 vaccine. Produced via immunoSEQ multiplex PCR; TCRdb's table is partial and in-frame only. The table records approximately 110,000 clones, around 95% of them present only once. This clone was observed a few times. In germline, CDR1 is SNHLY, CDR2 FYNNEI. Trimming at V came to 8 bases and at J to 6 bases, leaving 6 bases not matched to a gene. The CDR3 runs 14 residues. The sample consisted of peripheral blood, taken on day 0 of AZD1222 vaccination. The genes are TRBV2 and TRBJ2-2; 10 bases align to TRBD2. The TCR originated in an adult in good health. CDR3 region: CASASGGVPGELFF. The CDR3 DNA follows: TGTGCCAGCGCGAGCGGGGGGGTTCCCGGGGAGCTGTTTTTT.